This T cell receptor beta chain was profiled in a study of read filtering for tumor transcriptome and immune sequencing. From germline, CDR1 is GTSNPN and CDR2 SVGIG (reference sequence). CDR3 length: 13 amino acids. The V end was cut by 5 bases, the J end by 0 bases, with 8 bases between. From roughly 390 ng of RNA, a library with molecular barcoded alpha/delta and beta/gamma adaptors was made. Each CDR3 protein is one row after TCRdb ran MiXCR on the reads. The sample has 40,000 to 50,000 distinct CDR3 sequences, roughly an eighth seen once. This chain links TRBV30 with TRBJ1-5; possible D gene TRBD1, 5 bases. What was sequenced was a population of CD138-negative cells sorted from bone marrow. This TCR derives from a donor aged 40 or older with multiple myeloma. CDR3 in DNA: TGTGCCTGGCAGGGAGATAGCAATCAGCCCCAGCATTTT. It translates to CAWQGDSNQPQHF.